The 29 T cell receptor beta chains below come from one sample, sequenced in a study of T cell responses to AZD1222 COVID-19 vaccine (dated by TCRdb to the early 2020s). The library was prepared using the immunoSEQ multiplex PCR assay. TCRdb obtained this table from immuneACCESS and retained in-frame rearrangements with V and J assigned. These tables miss some clones; where compared with another copy, unresolved V genes account for less than half of the shortfall, and the remainder is unexplained. In this sample the table shows 55,000 to 70,000 clones, 75% to 90% of which occur a single time. 5% to 6.5% of the sample is held by the ten biggest clonotypes. The label giving this sample's time point can be read as: about 28 days (+/-7) after the second vaccine dose. Sequencing used peripheral blood, obtained 28 days after the second AZD1222 dose. These receptors came from an adult who received the AZD1222 COVID-19 vaccine.

The genes are TRBV5-4 and TRBJ1-4; 7 bases match TRBD1. Trimming removed 2 bases from V and 8 bases from J; junction bases left unmatched: 3. This CDR3 is built from 13 residues. The germline gives CDR1 SGHNT, CDR2 YYREEE (reference sequence). The chain's CDR3 is CASSLDREEKLFF. CDR3 DNA sequence: TGTGCCAGCAGCTTAGACAGGGAGGAAAAACTGTTTTTT.

The chain carries TRBV5-1 and TRBJ1-1; D is unclear. CDR1 is SGHRS and CDR2 is YFSETQ in the germline V gene. With 0 bases removed from V and 0 bases from J, the gap between germline ends came to 12 bases. The CDR3 runs to 16 residues. In nucleotides, the CDR3 is TGCGCCAGCAGCTTGGTGGCGGGAGGGATGAACACTGAAGCTTTCTTT. This sequence encodes CASSLVAGGMNTEAFF.

This clone was counted a single time. The chain has TRBV7-6 and TRBJ1-5, with D uncertain. V was pared by 1 base and J by 4 bases, with 14 bases between. The CDR3 is 16 amino acids. Germline V gene data show CDR1 as SGHVS and CDR2 as FNYEAQ. The CDR3 coding sequence is TGTGCCAGCAGCTTAGAGTCTGCGCAGGTTAATCAGCCCCAGCATTTT. Translation gives CASSLESAQVNQPQHF.

This chain joins TRBV4-1 and TRBJ2-1, with 8 nucleotides matching TRBD2. V was pared by 1 base and J by 9 bases, with 8 bases of the junction left unmatched. Germline assignment: CDR1 MGHRA and CDR2 YSYEKL. This CDR3 has 15 amino acids. The chain's CDR3 is CASSQASGRNPEQFF. The DNA of the CDR3 is TGCGCCAGCAGCCAAGCAAGCGGGAGAAACCCTGAGCAGTTCTTC.

This clone was recorded once. The V and J genes are TRBV5-4 and TRBJ2-7; 9 nucleotides match TRBD2. The J segment lost 4 bases and the V segment lost 0 bases, leaving 2 bases of the junction unmatched. This CDR3 comprises 14 residues. CDR1 and CDR2 (germline): SGHNT, YYREEE (reference sequence). CDR3 coding DNA: TGTGCCAGCAGCTTGGCGACTAGCGGATACGAGCAGTACTTC. Translation: CASSLATSGYEQYF.

The chain employs TRBV9 and TRBJ2-7; D possibly corresponds to TRBD2 (5 bases). The CDR3 extends over 13 amino acids. The ends were cut back, 2 bases at V and 6 bases at J, with 12 bases in the middle. CDR1 is SGDLS and CDR2 is YYNGEE in the germline V gene. In DNA form, the CDR3 reads TGTGCCAGCAGCGTCGGGGTGGGCGGCGAGCAGTACTTC. This codes for CASSVGVGGEQYF.

J is TRBJ2-6 and V is TRBV29-1; no firm D call. In germline, CDR1 is SQVTM, CDR2 ANQGSEA. V dropped 4 bases and J dropped 0 bases, with 7 bases sitting between them. CDR3 length equals 14 residues. Written as DNA, the CDR3 is TGCAGCGTTGCCGAGTACTCTGGGGCCAACGTCCTGACTTTC. This translates into CSVAEYSGANVLTF.

This clone occurred a few times. The V gene is TRBV4-1, the J gene TRBJ2-1, with 7 positions matching TRBD2. Trimming cost V 4 bases and J 7 bases; bases outside gene matches: 10. CDR1 and CDR2 (germline): MGHRA, YSYEKL. The CDR3 is 15 residues long. CDR3 bases: TGCGCCAGCAGCCGCAGCCCGGGACTATTTAATGAGCAGTTCTTC. Amino acid sequence: CASSRSPGLFNEQFF.

J is TRBJ2-7 and V is TRBV6-4, with 7 bases matching TRBD1. Germline assignment: CDR1 MRHNA and CDR2 SNTAGT. The CDR3 has 14 amino acids. The ends lost 5 bases at V and 4 bases at J; junction bases unmatched: 8. DNA of the CDR3: TGTGCCAGCAGTCCCCACCTGGGACAGTACGAGCAGTACTTC. Its translation is CASSPHLGQYEQYF.

The chain employs TRBV6-5 and TRBJ2-5, with D maybe TRBD2 (6 bases). Trimming pared 0 bases from V and 2 bases from J, leaving 7 bases between. Germline V CDR1 and CDR2: MNHEY, SVGAGI. This CDR3 comprises 14 residues. CDR3 nucleotide sequence: TGTGCCAGCAGTTACTCAGGACTACAAGAGACCCAGTACTTC. Protein: CASSYSGLQETQYF.

The chain couples TRBV10-1 to TRBJ1-6; 7 nucleotides line up with TRBD1. The CDR3 loop spans 15 amino acids. V lost 5 bases, J lost 6 bases, and 7 bases stayed unmatched. Germline values: CDR1 WNHNN, CDR2 SYGVQD (reference sequence). In nucleotides, the CDR3 is TGCGCCAGCAGTAAAGAGACAGGGATTAATTCACCCCTCCACTTT. As protein: CASSKETGINSPLHF.

This rearrangement joins TRBV21-1 to TRBJ1-2. TRBV21-1 is labeled a pseudogene. The CDR3 is 11 amino acids. CDR3 region: CASSKDDGYTF. The CDR3 coding sequence is TGTGCCAGCAGCAAAGATGATGGCTACACCTTC.

The chain recombines TRBV6-4 with TRBJ1-2, with D unresolved. This CDR3 region has 13 residues. In germline, CDR1 is MRHNA, CDR2 SNTAGT. The germline V and J ends were trimmed by 8 bases and 5 bases, with 15 bases remaining between them. CDR3 protein: CASQKGGGYGYTF. CDR3 nucleotides: TGTGCCAGCCAAAAAGGCGGTGGATATGGCTACACCTTC.

The V and J genes are TRBV7-9 and TRBJ1-1; 11 bases match TRBD1. The V segment lost 5 bases and the J segment 7 bases; nucleotides outside the gene matches: 9. CDR3 size: 15 residues. Germline assignment: CDR1 SEHNR and CDR2 FQNEAQ (reference sequence). The CDR3 nucleotides are TGTGCCAGCAGCCTGAATCCGGGACAGGGGGATGAAGCTTTCTTT. The encoded protein is CASSLNPGQGDEAFF.

This chain connects TRBV5-1 to TRBJ2-2; no clear D. Germline-derived CDR1 and CDR2 are SGHRS and YFSETQ. V lost 0 bases, J lost 6 bases, and 3 bases lay in between. This CDR3 comprises 12 residues. The DNA of the CDR3 is TGCGCCAGCAGCTTGGAGCCCGGGGAGCTGTTTTTT. Its protein product is CASSLEPGELFF.

The chain is built from TRBV10-1 and TRBJ2-4, with D unclear. This CDR3 comprises 14 residues. Germline V CDR1 and CDR2: WNHNN, SYGVQD (reference sequence). V was cut by 0 bases and J by 7 bases, with 10 bases left in between. CDR3 region: CASSESGSRNIQYF. The CDR3 region has the DNA TGCGCCAGCAGTGAGTCAGGAAGTAGGAACATTCAGTACTTC.

The chain carries TRBV29-1 and TRBJ2-7; no clear D. CDR1 SQVTM and CDR2 ANQGSEA come from the germline V gene. V lost 7 bases and J lost 6, with 10 bases in between. The CDR3 covers 10 residues. The CDR3 is CSAKGSEQYF. Here the CDR3 DNA reads TGCAGCGCAAAGGGTTCCGAGCAGTACTTC.

The CDR3 spells CASSQDPHNYGYTF. In nucleotides, the CDR3 is TGCGCCAGCAGCCAAGATCCGCATAACTATGGCTACACCTTC. V usage is TRBV4-3 and J usage is TRBJ1-2; D unclear. Germline lookup yields CDR1 LGHNA and CDR2 YSLEER. Trimming shortened V by 0 bases and J by 1 base, and 6 bases separated the two germline ends. The CDR3 is 14 amino acids.

The chain uses TRBV15 and TRBJ1-1, with a possible D match to TRBD1 (6 bases). With 0 bases removed from V and 5 bases from J, the gap between germline ends came to 10 bases. The CDR3 extends over 14 amino acids. Germline lookup yields CDR1 LNHNV and CDR2 YYDKDF (reference sequence). Written as DNA, the CDR3 is TGTGCCACCAGCAGAGATCAGGGGATAACTGAAGCTTTCTTT. This encodes CATSRDQGITEAFF.

V is TRBV7-2 and J is TRBJ1-1, with a possible D match to TRBD1 (5 bases). Germline V gene sequence: CDR1 SGHTA, CDR2 FQGNSA. V lost 4 bases to trimming and J lost 4 bases, with 25 bases between them. The CDR3 totals 18 residues. As DNA, the CDR3 is TGTGCCAGCAGCTCCCCCCGGGGGGGAAGCTGGGGGGGCACTGAAGCTTTCTTT. Protein: CASSSPRGGSWGGTEAFF.

This clone was seen once. The CDR3: CASKPKIGGSQHF. The CDR3 DNA sequence: TGTGCCAGCAAGCCTAAGATCGGGGGTTCCCAGCATTTT. The chain combines TRBV5-6 with TRBJ1-5, with D possibly TRBD1 on 5 matching bases. CDR3 length: 13 residues. The germline V gene has CDR1 SGHDT and CDR2 YYEEEE. The V end was cut by 6 bases, the J end by 11 bases, with 18 bases between.

The V and J genes are TRBV19 and TRBJ2-2; D not resolved. V lost 5 bases and J lost 6, with 10 bases in between. This CDR3 has 13 residues. CDR1 and CDR2 (germline): LNHDA, SQIVND (reference sequence). CDR3 region: CASSETQPGELFF. The CDR3 nucleotides are TGTGCCAGTAGTGAGACCCAACCCGGGGAGCTGTTTTTT.

This chain links TRBV6-5 with TRBJ1-2; D not certain. From germline, CDR1 is MNHEY and CDR2 SVGAGI. V was trimmed by 8 bases and J by 8 bases, leaving 15 bases between them. The CDR3 consists of 12 residues. Here the CDR3 reads CASGLGAGGYTF. The CDR3 DNA reads as TGTGCCAGCGGACTAGGTGCTGGAGGCTACACCTTC.

The CDR3 loop is CASSPTRTSGGITTSTDTQYF. The CDR3 region has the DNA TGCGCCAGCAGCCCGACCAGGACTAGCGGGGGGATTACAACTAGCACAGATACGCAGTATTTT. The V and J genes are TRBV5-1 and TRBJ2-3; 14 positions match TRBD2. The CDR3 runs to 21 residues. V lost 4 bases and J lost 0; bases outside the gene matches: 16. From germline, CDR1 is SGHRS and CDR2 YFSETQ.

This chain uses TRBV18 with TRBJ1-5; D uncertain. The germline V gene encodes CDR1 KGHSH and CDR2 LQKENI. This CDR3 contains 13 residues. Trimming pared 1 base from V and 10 bases from J, leaving 11 bases between. This CDR3 is CASSPRAGDPQHF. The CDR3 bases are TGTGCCAGCTCACCACGGGCTGGCGATCCCCAGCATTTT. Together with reference TRBV18 and TRBJ1-5, the CDR3 gives the full variable domain: NAGVMQNPRHLVRRRGQEARLRCSPMKGHSHVYWYRQLPEEGLKFMVYLQKENIIDESGMPKERFSAEFPKEGPSILRIQQVVRGDSAAYFCASSPRAGDPQHFGDGTRLSIL.

The chain is built from TRBV25-1 and TRBJ1-4; 8 bases are shared with TRBD1. The CDR3 is 15 amino acids. Losses at the gene ends were 2 bases for V and 6 bases for J; bases not matched to a gene: 5. CDR1 is MGHDK, CDR2 SYGVNS, per germline. CDR3 in amino acids: CASSEGGQGYEKLFF. In DNA form, the CDR3 reads TGTGCCAGCAGTGAAGGCGGACAGGGTTATGAAAAACTGTTTTTT.

The chain links TRBV5-1 to TRBJ1-2; D is uncertain. Looked up from germline, CDR1 is SGHRS and CDR2 is YFSETQ. The CDR3 is made up of 13 amino acids. V lost 4 bases to trimming and J lost 5 bases, with 12 bases between them. This CDR3 is CASSADPRYGYTF. Here the CDR3 DNA reads TGCGCCAGCAGCGCGGACCCGCGTTATGGCTACACCTTC.

This clone was picked up one time. This rearrangement joins TRBV2 to TRBJ2-2; 7 bases line up with TRBD1. CDR1 is SNHLY and CDR2 is FYNNEI in the germline V gene. V shed 6 bases and J 1 base; nucleotides not matched to a gene: 2. This CDR3 comprises 14 residues. The CDR3 here is CASRGGENTGELFF. CDR3 bases: TGTGCCAGCAGAGGGGGCGAGAACACCGGGGAGCTGTTTTTT.

CDR3 sequence reads: CASSSGGLDGTDTQYF. As DNA, the CDR3 is TGTGCCAGTAGTTCGGGGGGGCTAGACGGCACAGATACGCAGTATTTT. The chain combines TRBV19 with TRBJ2-3; 8 bases are a match to TRBD2. After removal of 5 bases from V and 1 base from J, the junction contained 8 bases not matched to a gene. The CDR3 runs 16 residues. Germline V gene lookup returns CDR1 LNHDA and CDR2 SQIVND (reference sequence).